This passage covers 25 T cell receptor beta chains from one sample sequenced in a study of vaccination effects on CD4 cells after COVID-19. Antigens for these TCRs are unknown. ViraFEST used viral peptide pools to expand antigen-specific CD4+ T cells before sequencing. Cultured cells yielded isolated CD4+ T cells after about ten days. Each participant was given two doses of one vaccine (BNT162b2 or mRNA-1273). Only in-frame clones appear in the TCRdb table, and some are missing; sequencing was by immunoSEQ multiplex PCR. The sample includes tens of thousands of clones, roughly four fifths of them seen just once. The sequencing used CD4+ T cells from PBMCs cultured with HCoV-229E spike peptides, collected after COVID-19 vaccination. The receptor set was obtained from a human donor who received a COVID-19 vaccine.

This sequence joins TRBV4-2 and TRBJ1-2, with D hard to call. In germline, CDR1 is LGHNA, CDR2 YNFKEQ. The CDR3 totals 15 residues. Trimming pared 0 bases from V and 1 base from J, leaving 9 bases between. CDR3: CASSQDHLFNYGYTF. For the CDR3, the DNA is TGTGCCAGCAGCCAAGATCATCTTTTTAACTATGGCTACACCTTC.

Only one count was recorded for this clone. This chain joins TRBV9 and TRBJ1-2; D gene ambiguous. Germline-derived CDR1 and CDR2 are SGDLS and YYNGEE. Between the trimmed V and J ends, which lost 2 bases and 0 bases, there was a span of 11 bases. This CDR3 spans 15 amino acids. CDR3 sequence: CASSVTWSPNYGYTF. The CDR3 DNA is TGTGCCAGCAGCGTTACCTGGAGCCCTAACTATGGCTACACCTTC.

This clone was detected ten times or more. This chain links TRBV7-2 with TRBJ1-6; no reliable D call. CDR3 length equals 14 residues. Germline V gene lookup returns CDR1 SGHTA and CDR2 FQGNSA. Trimming removed 1 base at V and 8 bases at J, with 9 bases between. DNA of the CDR3: TGTGCCAGCAGCTTAGATGTGGGGTATTCACCCCTCCACTTT. Translation gives CASSLDVGYSPLHF.

The V call is TRBV6-2 or TRBV6-3, the J call TRBJ1-1, with a possible D match to TRBD1 (5 bases). Between the trimmed V and J ends, which lost 0 bases and 0 bases, there was a span of 14 bases. Germline V gives CDR1 MNHEY, CDR2 SVGEGT. This CDR3 spans 17 amino acids. The CDR3 loop is CASSYSGRGNMNTEAFF. CDR3 nucleotides: TGTGCCAGCAGTTACTCGGGGAGGGGAAACATGAACACTGAAGCTTTCTTT.

V is TRBV25-1 and J is TRBJ1-1; no definite D call. Germline V CDR1 and CDR2: MGHDK, SYGVNS. V lost 5 bases, J lost 3 bases, and 10 bases lay in between. The CDR3 totals 13 residues. CDR3 sequence (DNA): TGTGCCAGCAGTAGAAAGTTGGACACTGAAGCTTTCTTT. Amino acids: CASSRKLDTEAFF.

The V and J genes are TRBV6-2 or TRBV6-3 and TRBJ1-5; D possibly corresponds to TRBD1 (5 bases). CDR3 length: 19 amino acids. Looked up from germline, CDR1 is MNHEY and CDR2 is SVGEGT. V was cut by 2 bases and J by 3 bases, with 23 bases left in between. CDR3 loop: CASSYPRDRVEESNQPQHF. DNA for the CDR3: TGTGCCAGCAGTTACCCAAGGGACCGAGTGGAGGAATCCAATCAGCCCCAGCATTTT.

The genes are TRBV3-1 (or the pseudogene TRBV3-2) and TRBJ2-7; 9 positions match TRBD1. Germline lookup yields CDR1 LGHDT and CDR2 YNNKEL (reference sequence). The junction had 8 bases not matched to a gene; V was cut back by 8 bases and J by 9 bases. The CDR3 contains 12 residues. The CDR3 DNA reads TGTGCCAGCGCCGGGACAGGGTCACGGCAGTACGTC. Amino acids: CASAGTGSRQYV.

This clone was found once. This chain joins TRBV27 and TRBJ1-4; maybe TRBD1 (5 bases). Germline assignment: CDR1 MNHEY and CDR2 SMNVEV (reference sequence). CDR3 length: 13 amino acids. The V end lost 8 bases, the J end lost 5 bases, and 12 bases lay between the germline ends. CDR3 coding DNA: TGTGCCAGCCGGGACGGCCTGAATGAAAAACTGTTTTTT. Amino acids: CASRDGLNEKLFF. Using reference TRBV27 and TRBJ1-4 for the parts outside the CDR3, the full variable domain is EAQVTQNPRYLITVTGKKLTVTCSQNMNHEYMSWYRQDPGLGLRQIYYSMNVEVTDKGDVPEGYKVSRKEKRNFPLILESPSPNQTSLYFCASRDGLNEKLFFGSGTQLSVL.

The V gene is TRBV4-3, the J gene TRBJ2-2, with 7 bases matching TRBD2. This CDR3 comprises 16 residues. CDR1 is LGHNA and CDR2 is YSLEER in the germline V gene. With V trimmed by 2 bases and J by 7 bases, 10 bases remained unmatched. This chain's CDR3 is CASSQLASGVGGELFF. DNA of the CDR3: TGCGCCAGCAGCCAATTGGCCAGCGGGGTGGGCGGGGAGCTGTTTTTT.

This chain links TRBV24-1 with TRBJ2-3; no reliable D call. This CDR3 spans 14 amino acids. Trimming pared 7 bases from V and 6 bases from J, leaving 16 bases between. CDR1 and CDR2 (germline): KGHDR, SFDVKD. The CDR3 DNA is TGTGCCACCAGAGGAACGTGGTCGGGTGATACGCAGTATTTT. Protein sequence: CATRGTWSGDTQYF.

The CDR3 spells CASRPGTGANQPQHF. The DNA for the CDR3 is TGTGCCAGCAGACCAGGGACAGGGGCCAATCAGCCCCAGCATTTT. The gene calls are TRBV2 and TRBJ1-5; 10 bases map to TRBD1. The germline gives CDR1 SNHLY, CDR2 FYNNEI. After removal of 6 bases from V and 3 bases from J, the junction contained 5 bases not matched to a gene. This CDR3 contains 15 residues.

Judged by abundance, this clone is medium-sized. The V gene is TRBV6-5, the J gene TRBJ1-4, with 8 bases identical to TRBD1. V was pared by 4 bases and J by 7 bases, with 5 bases of the junction left unmatched. Germline values: CDR1 MNHEY, CDR2 SVGAGI. The CDR3 spans 14 residues. This CDR3 is CASSSGQDAEKLFF. Here the CDR3 DNA reads TGTGCCAGCAGTTCGGGACAGGACGCTGAAAAACTGTTTTTT.

Written as DNA, the CDR3 is TGCAGCGTTGTTTCAGGGGATCAGCCCCAGCATTTT. Its translation is CSVVSGDQPQHF. The V call is TRBV29-1, the J call TRBJ1-5; the D gene is possibly TRBD1 (6 bases). Germline assignment: CDR1 SQVTM and CDR2 ANQGSEA. This CDR3 is built from 12 residues. Trimming stripped 4 bases from V and 5 bases from J, with 9 bases between.

The chain links TRBV19 to TRBJ1-3; D not certain. CDR3 length: 13 amino acids. Trimming removed 7 bases from V and 4 bases from J, with 11 bases in between. CDR1 is LNHDA and CDR2 is SQIVND in the germline V gene (reference sequence). For the CDR3, the DNA is TGTGCCAGTATGGCGGGGTCCGGAAACACCATATATTTT. Its translation: CASMAGSGNTIYF.

This clone was seen only a few times. The chain has TRBV6-6 and TRBJ2-2; TRBD1 matches at 11 bases. The CDR3 contains 16 residues. J was trimmed by 8 bases and V by 6 bases; bases with no gene match: 11. Per germline, CDR1 MNHNY and CDR2 SVGAGI (reference sequence). Here the CDR3 DNA reads TGTGCCAGCAGAGCGGGACAGGGGGGCTTTCAAGGGGAGCTGTTTTTT. Translating it yields CASRAGQGGFQGELFF.

The chain carries TRBV18 and TRBJ1-4; no definite D call. Germline lookup yields CDR1 KGHSH and CDR2 LQKENI. Trimming cost V 6 bases and J 0 bases, with 11 bases left between them. The CDR3 is 15 amino acids. The CDR3: CASSLTTATNEKLFF. In DNA, the CDR3 is TGTGCCAGCTCCCTAACTACCGCAACTAATGAAAAACTGTTTTTT.

This chain connects TRBV5-6 to TRBJ2-3; D is undetermined. CDR1 and CDR2 (germline): SGHDT, YYEEEE. Trimming took off 4 bases at V and 3 bases at J, with 9 bases between the two ends. The CDR3 totals 13 residues. CDR3 region: CASSLRLTDTQYF. The CDR3 DNA sequence: TGTGCCAGCAGCCTCCGACTGACAGATACGCAGTATTTT.

This clone was recorded only once. This chain connects TRBV30 to TRBJ1-1; 8 bases fit TRBD1. J was trimmed by 3 bases and V by 5 bases; bases with no gene match: 11. Germline values: CDR1 GTSNPN, CDR2 SVGIG (reference sequence). The length of the CDR3 is 15 residues. The CDR3 region is CAWGPPGQVYTEAFF. In nucleotides, the CDR3 is TGTGCCTGGGGCCCCCCGGGACAGGTTTACACTGAAGCTTTCTTT.

The chain is built from TRBV7-2 and TRBJ2-7, with D unresolved. This CDR3 region has 16 residues. In germline, CDR1 is SGHTA, CDR2 FQGNSA. V was cut by 2 bases and J by 2 bases, with 16 bases left in between. The CDR3 here is CASSLLWAGYTYEQYV. The DNA for the CDR3 is TGTGCCAGCAGCTTACTTTGGGCAGGCTATACCTACGAGCAGTACGTC.

This chain links TRBV18 with TRBJ2-7; D is possibly TRBD1 (5 bases). Germline CDR1 is KGHSH and CDR2 is LQKENI. Trimming stripped 3 bases from V and 3 bases from J, with 12 bases between. The CDR3 loop spans 14 amino acids. The CDR3 region is CASSPSTENYEQYV. As DNA, the CDR3 is TGTGCCAGCTCACCTTCGACAGAGAACTACGAGCAGTACGTC.

The chain joins TRBV28 to TRBJ1-4; TRBD1 is a possible D gene (5 bases). The CDR3 contains 13 residues. The ends were cut back, 8 bases at V and 5 bases at J, with 12 bases in the middle. Per the germline V gene, CDR1 is MDHEN and CDR2 is SYDVKM. In DNA form, the CDR3 reads TGTGCCAGCGGCGTCCCAGGGAATGAAAAACTGTTTTTT. It is translated as CASGVPGNEKLFF. The full variable domain, its missing parts supplied by reference TRBV28 and TRBJ1-4, is DVKVTQSSRYLVKRTGEKVFLECVQDMDHENMFWYRQDPGLGLRLIYFSYDVKMKEKGDIPEGYSVSREKKERFSLILESASTNQTSMYLCASGVPGNEKLFFGSGTQLSVL.

CDR3 coding DNA: TGTGCCAGCAGCTTAGGAGACAGGGGGAGACCTAACTATGGCTACACCTTC. Encoded protein: CASSLGDRGRPNYGYTF. The chain carries TRBV13 and TRBJ1-2; 9 nucleotides match TRBD1. CDR3 length equals 17 residues. Germline V gene lookup returns CDR1 PRHDT and CDR2 FYEKMQ (reference sequence). Trimming at V came to 0 bases and at J to 0 bases, leaving 5 bases not matched to a gene.

The V gene is TRBV28, the J gene TRBJ1-2; D is possibly TRBD1 (5 bases). The CDR3 is 16 residues long. Germline-derived CDR1 and CDR2 are MDHEN and SYDVKM. The germline V and J ends were trimmed by 3 bases and 0 bases, with 14 bases remaining between them. The CDR3 DNA reads as TGTGCCAGCAGTTTGGGGACCGAAACCGCTAACTATGGCTACACCTTC. It encodes CASSLGTETANYGYTF.

This chain links TRBV18 with TRBJ1-4; 7 bases fit TRBD1. J gave up 8 bases and V 4 bases, and 7 bases lay outside the gene matches. This CDR3 spans 14 amino acids. Looked up from germline, CDR1 is KGHSH and CDR2 is LQKENI. CDR3 residues: CASSLQGGAEKLFF. The DNA of the CDR3 is TGTGCCAGCTCACTCCAAGGGGGCGCGGAAAAACTGTTTTTT. Using reference TRBV18 and TRBJ1-4 for the parts outside the CDR3, the full variable domain is NAGVMQNPRHLVRRRGQEARLRCSPMKGHSHVYWYRQLPEEGLKFMVYLQKENIIDESGMPKERFSAEFPKEGPSILRIQQVVRGDSAAYFCASSLQGGAEKLFFGSGTQLSVL.

This chain joins TRBV19 and TRBJ1-1; tentative D call: TRBD1 (5 bases). V was shortened by 1 base and J by 11 bases, with 23 bases between the two germline ends. The CDR3 spans 16 residues. Germline loops: CDR1 LNHDA, CDR2 SQIVND (reference sequence). For the CDR3, the DNA is TGTGCCAGTAGTATAGTTGCTGTTGGGGGGTTTCGCCAGGCTTTCTTT. Its translation is CASSIVAVGGFRQAFF.